The entry below describes one TCR beta chain. What it binds is not known. Those who donated were healthy bone marrow donors. Between the trimmed V and J ends, which lost 2 bases and 7 bases, there was a span of 17 bases. The CDR3 spans 15 residues. Germline CDR1 reads MNHNS; CDR2 reads SASEGT. This sample was included in a study of cytomegalovirus exposure and HLA in healthy donors. The PCR had 60 Vbeta and 13 Jbeta primers. Original methodology: Tens of millions of unique TCR beta chains, roughly 11 million of them shared, were counted by a later analysis. Assay: immunoSEQ multiplex PCR; the TCRdb copy retains only in-frame clones and omits some. V, J and clone size reflect that table, while D and trimming were determined from the DNA. The sample shows over 45,000 clones, 70% to 80% of them seen only once. Study-wide results and limits: Later analysis associated a missense DCLRE1C variant with TCR beta V- and J-gene trimming.

This clonotype was obtained from a female donor in good health and CMV-seronegative. Sequencing was carried out using PBMCs. The chain carries TRBV6-1 and TRBJ1-2, with D possibly TRBD1 on 5 matching bases. The CDR3 DNA follows: TGTGCCAGCAGTGAATTCAGGGCACAACTCTCTGGCTACACCTTC. Protein sequence: CASSEFRAQLSGYTF.